This section outlines one T cell receptor beta chain sequence together with its context. Its antigen remains unknown. The sample originates from a study of blood T cells in healthy people across ages. Isolation per sample recovered at least 6 million PBMCs. Primers used in a second PCR of about 6 to 11 cycles were a sample-barcoded 5' primer and a J-beta primer mix. TCRdb reprocessed the 5' RACE reads with MiXCR, giving one entry per CDR3 protein. Of roughly 680,000 distinct CDR3 sequences listed, over 40% are singletons. Study conclusions and caveats: The study found TCR beta diversity correlated strongly with naive T cell percentage.

V lost 6 bases and J lost 6; bases outside the gene matches: 19. Germline loops: CDR1 MNHNS, CDR2 SASEGT. There are 18 residues in the CDR3. Sequences were obtained from blood. The V gene is TRBV6-1, the J gene TRBJ2-2, with 7 bases fitting TRBD1. The clonotype originates from a woman aged 80 or over in good health. The CDR3 reads CASSPSGQVPGRAGELFF. CDR3 coding DNA: TGTGCCAGCAGCCCATCAGGACAGGTCCCCGGAAGGGCCGGGGAGCTGTTTTTT.